What follows describes a single T cell receptor beta chain. The antigen remains undetermined. Sequencing of TCR beta drew on CD8+ and CD4+ T cells from blood. This sample was included in a study of CD8 T cells in Susac syndrome. Study observations and caveats: Sixteen Susac-specific public clones were found in total CD8+ repertoires and 4 to 6 in CD8+ TEMRA repertoires.

The CDR3 is 18 residues long. Trimming took 0 bases from V and 5 from J; bases not matched to a gene: 6. Germline assignment: CDR1 ENHRY and CDR2 SYGVKD. Reverse transcription of roughly 0.5 to 1 ug RNA was carried out with random hexamers. The CDR3 of TCR beta was amplified by immunoSEQ multiplex PCR across 54 Vbeta and 13 Jbeta. Via MiXCR, TCRdb re-called the immunoSEQ multiplex PCR reads, giving one row per CDR3 protein. Of some 200,000 distinct CDR3 sequences detected, over 90% appear once; the ten largest clones hold approximately 0.15%. The chain has TRBV10-3 and TRBJ2-1; 14 positions match TRBD2. The material sequenced was CD8+ T cells from PBMCs. The receptor's source is a human donor with Susac syndrome. Written as DNA, the CDR3 is TGTGCCATCAGTGAGTCCACGAGACTAGCGGGAGGGAACAATGAGCAGTTCTTC. Amino acids: CAISESTRLAGGNNEQFF.